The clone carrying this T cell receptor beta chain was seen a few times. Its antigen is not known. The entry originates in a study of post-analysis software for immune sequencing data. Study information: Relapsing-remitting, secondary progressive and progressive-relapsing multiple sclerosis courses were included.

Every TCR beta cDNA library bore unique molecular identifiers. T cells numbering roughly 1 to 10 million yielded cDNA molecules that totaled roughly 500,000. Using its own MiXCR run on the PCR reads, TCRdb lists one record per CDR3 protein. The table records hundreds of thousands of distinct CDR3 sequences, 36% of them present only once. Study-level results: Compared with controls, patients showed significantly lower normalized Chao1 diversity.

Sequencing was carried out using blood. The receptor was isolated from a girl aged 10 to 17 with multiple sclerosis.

DNA for the CDR3: TGTGCCAGCAGCTCCGACCCCGTTTCTGGAAACACCATATATTTT. It yields the protein CASSSDPVSGNTIYF. This rearrangement joins TRBV7-2 to TRBJ1-3; unclear D gene. V lost 4 bases and J lost 1, with 11 bases in between. Germline V lookup: CDR1 SGHTA, CDR2 FQGNSA. This CDR3 comprises 15 residues.